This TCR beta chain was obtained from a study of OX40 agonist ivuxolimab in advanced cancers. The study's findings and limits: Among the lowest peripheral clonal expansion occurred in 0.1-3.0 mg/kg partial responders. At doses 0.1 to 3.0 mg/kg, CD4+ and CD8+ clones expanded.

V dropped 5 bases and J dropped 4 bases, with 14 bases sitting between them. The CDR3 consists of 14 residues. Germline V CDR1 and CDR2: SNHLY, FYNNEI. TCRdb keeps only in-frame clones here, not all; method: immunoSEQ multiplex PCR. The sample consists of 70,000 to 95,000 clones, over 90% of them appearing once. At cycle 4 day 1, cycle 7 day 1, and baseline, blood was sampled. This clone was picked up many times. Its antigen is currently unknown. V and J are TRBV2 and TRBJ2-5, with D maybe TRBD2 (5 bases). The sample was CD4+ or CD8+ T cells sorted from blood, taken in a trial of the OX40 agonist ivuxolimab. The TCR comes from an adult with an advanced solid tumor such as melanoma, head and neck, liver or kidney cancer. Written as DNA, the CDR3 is TGTGCCAGCAGTATTCGACGGGAAGCAGAGACCCAGTACTTC. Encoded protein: CASSIRREAETQYF.